This T cell receptor beta chain derives from a study of blood T cell repertoires in COVID-19 (dated by TCRdb to about 2020). Background on the whole study: Samples covering the acute and convalescent phases of COVID-19 were provided by collaborators in the United States, Italy and Spain. The material from the prospective study consisted of cDNA or gDNA derived from T cells, B-cell-depleted T cells, or PBMCs. The dataset comprised deeply sampled blood TCRbeta repertoires from subjects exposed to, actively infected with, or recovered from COVID-19. The repertoires were released in a freely available public database intended as a resource for research on the immune response to SARS-CoV-2. Samples came from the ongoing ImmuneRACE study (first 160 participants) plus 1,254 subjects from 6 global collaborators. The sample metadata nearly always contained a de-identified subject ID, COVID-19 status, age in years and sex. Where available, HLA class I and class II types were taken from metadata supplied by the sample provider and were not determined by assay-based typing. On the study overall, not on this receptor specifically: The amount of clinical and demographic metadata varied by source and participant and was provided uncurated.

The immunoSEQ Assay, a bias-controlled multiplex PCR, was used to amplify TCRbeta CDR3 regions from genomic DNA. Per the source publication's procedure: The number of nucleated cells in each sample was estimated by amplification of reference gene primers within the assay. To quantify the absolute abundance of each unique TCRbeta CDR3 rearrangement, sequence reads were collapsed and filtered. For each sample, productive Simpson clonality was calculated as the square root of Simpson's diversity index over productive rearrangements. TCRdb mirrors the immuneACCESS table, restricted to in-frame sequences. Some clones are absent from its copies; in checked studies, under half trace to an unresolved V gene, and the reason for the others is unknown. The DNA was the basis for D and trimming; V, J and clone size are from that table. In this sample the table shows 99,000 or so clones, around nine tenths of which occur a single time. The ten largest clones capture around 2.1% of the sample.

V gives up 7 bases and J gives up 1 base, and the segment between their germline ends measures 13 bases. The CDR1 and CDR2 encoded by the germline V gene are MNHEY and SVGAGI. The CDR3 goes from the cysteine to the phenylalanine over 14 residues. Just the 42-base CDR3 DNA is kept, in frame starting at base 1. This clone came up a few times. The target of this receptor is not known. Base quality data are lacking; no much larger clone is found one base away. One collaborating source in Seattle enrolled patients while the patients were actively infected and followed the patients over time throughout the course of disease. Whole blood was collected in K2EDTA tubes by collaborating institutions according to the institutions' own protocols. For TCRbeta analysis, collaborators shipped samples as frozen whole blood, isolated PBMCs, or DNA extracted from either of those sample types.

The TCR originated in a man between 50 and 59 years old with COVID-19, enrolled during active disease. The sample comprised peripheral blood. This chain joins TRBV6-5 to TRBJ1-1; the D gene lacks a confident call. For the CDR3, the sequence is CASIGRAANTEAFF. The sequence in DNA is TGTGCCAGCATCGGGAGGGCAGCGAACACTGAAGCTTTCTTT.